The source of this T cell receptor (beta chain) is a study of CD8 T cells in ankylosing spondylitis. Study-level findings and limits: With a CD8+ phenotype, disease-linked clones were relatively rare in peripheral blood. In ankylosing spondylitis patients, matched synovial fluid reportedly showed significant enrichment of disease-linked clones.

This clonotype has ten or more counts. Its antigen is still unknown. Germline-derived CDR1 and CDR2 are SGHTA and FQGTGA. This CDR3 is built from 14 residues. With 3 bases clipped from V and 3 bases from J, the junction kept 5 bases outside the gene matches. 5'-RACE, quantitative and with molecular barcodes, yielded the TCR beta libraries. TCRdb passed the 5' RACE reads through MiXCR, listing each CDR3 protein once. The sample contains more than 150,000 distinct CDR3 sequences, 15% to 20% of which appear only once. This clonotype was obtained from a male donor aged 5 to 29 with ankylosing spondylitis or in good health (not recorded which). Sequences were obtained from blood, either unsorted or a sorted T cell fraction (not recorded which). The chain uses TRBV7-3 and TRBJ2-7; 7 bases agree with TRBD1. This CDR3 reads CASSFGTGDYEQYF. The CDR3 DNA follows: TGTGCCAGCAGCTTCGGTACAGGGGACTACGAGCAGTACTTC.